A single sample gave rise to the 10 T cell receptor beta chains below, sequenced in a study of beta chain features in type 1 diabetes. Study-level findings and limits: When Type 1 diabetes patients were examined, their TCRB CDR3s proved moderately but significantly shorter in all four CD4+ subsets.

Investigators reverse transcribed all isolated RNA, so they sequenced expressed TCRB transcripts. The table came from immunoSEQ multiplex PCR; TCRdb's copy has only in-frame clones and leaves some out. This table holds 25,000 to 35,000 clones, about 61% found once. Antigens for these TCRs are unknown. The specimen was Tregs from blood. The receptors were sampled from a woman aged 25 to 39 with type 1 diabetes.

The gene calls are TRBV5-1 and TRBJ2-1; 13 bases fit TRBD2. This CDR3 has 15 amino acids. J lost 9 bases, V lost 0 bases, and 3 bases had no gene match. CDR1 is SGHRS, CDR2 YFSETQ, per germline. CDR3: CASSLGTSGGSEQFF. CDR3 DNA sequence: TGCGCCAGCAGCTTGGGGACTAGCGGGGGATCTGAGCAGTTCTTC.

V and J are TRBV7-6 and TRBJ2-1; D is possibly TRBD2 (6 bases). Germline V CDR1 and CDR2: SGHVS, FNYEAQ. The CDR3 extends over 16 amino acids. V lost 1 base and J lost 4, with 14 bases in between. The CDR3 protein is CASSLESPTSYNEQFF. DNA of the CDR3: TGTGCCAGCAGCTTAGAGTCCCCGACTAGTTACAATGAGCAGTTCTTC.

The chain combines TRBV7-3 with TRBJ1-1; 7 positions match TRBD1. V shed 8 bases and J 2 bases; nucleotides not matched to a gene: 5. The germline gives CDR1 SGHTA, CDR2 FQGTGA. The CDR3 length is 13 residues. CDR3 region: CASRGQPNTEAFF. CDR3 nucleotides: TGTGCCAGCCGGGGACAGCCTAACACTGAAGCTTTCTTT.

The J gene is TRBJ1-1, the V gene TRBV6-5; D unclear. V was trimmed by 8 bases and J by 1 base, leaving 14 bases between them. Germline-derived CDR1 and CDR2 are MNHEY and SVGAGI. This CDR3 region has 14 residues. This CDR3 is CASLPQDTNTEAFF. The CDR3 DNA reads TGTGCCAGCCTCCCCCAGGATACGAACACTGAAGCTTTCTTT.

The chain employs TRBV19 and TRBJ2-1, with D perhaps TRBD1 (6 bases). Germline lookup yields CDR1 LNHDA and CDR2 SQIVND (reference sequence). The V and J ends lost 10 bases and 8 bases respectively, with 24 bases between them. The CDR3 extends over 15 amino acids. CDR3 nucleotides: TGTGCCACGATTCCTTCAACAGGGTCGTGGGATGAGCAGTTCTTC. It translates to CATIPSTGSWDEQFF.

This chain uses TRBV5-1 with TRBJ2-7; D is unresolved. V was trimmed by 0 bases and J by 1 base, leaving 5 bases between them. Germline values: CDR1 SGHRS, CDR2 YFSETQ. The CDR3 covers 13 residues. In nucleotides, the CDR3 is TGCGCCAGCAGCTTGGACAGATCCTACGAGCAGTACTTC. Its protein product is CASSLDRSYEQYF.

The table lists this clone with a few counts. The rearrangement uses TRBV9 and TRBJ2-5, with D tentatively TRBD2 (7 bases). Trimming pared 0 bases from V and 11 bases from J, leaving 20 bases between. The CDR3 consists of 15 residues. Germline lookup yields CDR1 SGDLS and CDR2 YYNGEE. The CDR3 nucleotides read TGTGCCAGCAGCGTAGCTTCTGGGGGGGCGGCACATCAGTACTTC. It specifies CASSVASGGAAHQYF.

Turning to this clone: Other DNA sequences within the sample encode an identical CDR3. The rearrangement joins TRBV18 to TRBJ2-5; D is uncertain. Germline V gene sequence: CDR1 KGHSH, CDR2 LQKENI. Trimming stripped 6 bases from V and 2 bases from J, with 10 bases between. CDR3 length: 13 residues. The CDR3 DNA follows: TGTGCCAGCTCCCGCGGTGAACAAGAGACCCAGTACTTC. Residues: CASSRGEQETQYF.

The V call is TRBV19, the J call TRBJ2-2; 7 bases agree with TRBD2. The CDR3 covers 16 residues. J lost 1 base, V lost 5 bases, and 7 bases had no gene match. Germline CDR1 LNHDA, CDR2 SQIVND (reference sequence). The CDR3 DNA sequence: TGTGCCAGTAGTCCGCGGGGGAGGGGGAACACCGGGGAGCTGTTTTTT. It is translated as CASSPRGRGNTGELFF.

V usage is TRBV27 and J usage is TRBJ2-7, with D unclear. The V and J ends lost 6 bases and 3 bases respectively, with 12 bases between them. CDR1 is MNHEY, CDR2 SMNVEV, per germline (reference sequence). The CDR3 runs to 13 residues. As DNA, the CDR3 is TGTGCCAGCAGATTAAGCGAAAACTACGAGCAGTACTTC. It specifies CASRLSENYEQYF.